These 6 T cell receptor beta chains share one sample of origin, sequenced in a study of cytomegalovirus exposure and HLA in healthy donors. With 60 Vbeta and 13 Jbeta primers, the PCR was carried out. Sequenced by immunoSEQ multiplex PCR; TCRdb stores in-frame clones only, minus some. The table lists around 150,000 clones, 63% of them singletons. The sample taken for sequencing was PBMCs. The receptor source for this set is a woman aged 55-75 years in good health and CMV-seropositive.

This clone was seen a handful of times. CDR3 loop: CASSWQRAGEQFF. The CDR3 bases are TGTGCCAGCTCCTGGCAGCGGGCAGGGGAGCAGTTCTTC. The chain employs TRBV5-4 and TRBJ2-1, with a tentative D call TRBD2 (6 bases). Germline values: CDR1 SGHNT, CDR2 YYREEE (reference sequence). V was shortened by 7 bases and J by 10 bases, with 18 bases between the two germline ends. This CDR3 is 13 amino acids long.

This clone was picked up one time. This chain links TRBV7-3 with TRBJ2-3, with 11 bases aligning to TRBD2. The CDR3 totals 15 residues. Germline CDR1 and CDR2: SGHTA and FQGTGA. Trimming took 5 bases from V and 7 from J; bases not matched to a gene: 8. The CDR3 protein is CASSPSGRWAYTQYF. CDR3 nucleotides: TGTGCCAGCAGCCCTAGCGGGAGGTGGGCATATACGCAGTATTTT.

The V call is TRBV4-1, the J call TRBJ2-1; TRBD2 agrees at 8 bases. The CDR3 totals 18 residues. Germline V gene sequence: CDR1 MGHRA, CDR2 YSYEKL. After removal of 0 bases from V and 0 bases from J, the junction contained 7 bases not matched to a gene. CDR3 sequence (DNA): TGCGCCAGCAGCCAAGAAAGGGGACTAGGGGGCTCCTACAATGAGCAGTTCTTC. Its translation: CASSQERGLGGSYNEQFF.

J is TRBJ1-5 and V is TRBV6-5; D gene uncertain. The CDR3 has 14 residues. The germline V gene has CDR1 MNHEY and CDR2 SVGAGI. With 0 bases removed from V and 3 bases from J, the gap between germline ends came to 6 bases. Here the CDR3 DNA reads TGTGCCAGCAGTTACTCGAGAGACAATCAGCCCCAGCATTTT. It encodes CASSYSRDNQPQHF.

The rearrangement uses TRBV7-9 and TRBJ2-1, with TRBD2 identical over 10 bases. This CDR3 spans 17 amino acids. Germline V lookup: CDR1 SEHNR, CDR2 FQNEAQ (reference sequence). V shed 4 bases and J 6 bases; nucleotides not matched to a gene: 12. The CDR3 reads CASSSSVLAGAGNEQFF. CDR3 DNA sequence: TGTGCCAGCAGCTCGTCAGTTCTAGCGGGAGCTGGCAATGAGCAGTTCTTC.

The rearrangement joins TRBV20-1 to TRBJ1-1; TRBD1 matches at 7 bases. Per the germline V gene, CDR1 is DFQATT and CDR2 is SNEGSKA (reference sequence). The CDR3 runs 11 residues. V lost 5 bases, J lost 8 bases, and 5 bases stayed unmatched. The CDR3 is CSASPDREAFF. Written as DNA, the CDR3 is TGCAGTGCTTCCCCGGACAGGGAAGCTTTCTTT.